This T cell receptor beta chain comes out of a study of cytomegalovirus exposure and HLA in healthy donors. Broader study findings: The study listed 150 to 200 cytomegalovirus-associated TCR beta chains. Most TCRs appeared rarely, but some public TCRs recurred in many donors. CMV antigen specificity was confirmed in vitro for a few CMV-associated chains.

The protocol was immunoSEQ multiplex PCR, while the TCRdb copy is restricted to in-frame clones and leaves out a portion. The data hold some 100,000 clones, with 80% to 90% observed a single time. The CDR3 consists of 15 residues. From germline, CDR1 is SNHLY and CDR2 FYNNEI. Trimming cost V 6 bases and J 7 bases; bases outside gene matches: 9. While the first cohort had around 700 subjects, the donors belonged to the separate validation cohort of roughly 130 subjects. Of note for this clone: Its antigen is as yet unknown.

The source of this sequence is a young man in good health and CMV-seropositive. Sequenced material: PBMCs. This chain joins TRBV2 and TRBJ1-6; TRBD1 aligns across 7 bases. The CDR3 sequence is CASRDWDSVNSPLHF. CDR3 in DNA: TGTGCCAGCAGGGACTGGGACAGCGTGAATTCACCCCTCCACTTT.